This T cell receptor (beta chain) originates from a study of blood T cells in healthy people across ages. Study conclusions and caveats: When set beside aged donors, long-lived donors presented more naive CD4+ cells and higher diversity. A conclusive naive versus antigen-experienced comparison was prevented by the unsorted PBMCs. Expanded clonotype shifts may have been confounded, as the donors had an unknown CMV status. As naive T cell percentage varied, TCR beta diversity correlated strongly with it.

Concerning this clonotype itself: What it binds is unknown.

This CDR3 contains 14 residues. V gave up 7 bases and J gave up 6 bases; unmatched junction bases: 11. Germline V gene lookup returns CDR1 MNHNS and CDR2 SASEGT. A second roughly 6 to 11 cycle PCR used barcoded and J-beta primers. MiXCR, applied by TCRdb to the 5' RACE reads, yields one record per CDR3 protein. The table has around 1.5 million distinct CDR3 sequences, roughly 40% seen once; the top ten hold 7.9%. The genes are TRBV6-1 and TRBJ2-7; 8 positions agree with TRBD2. Input material: blood. The TCR was taken from a woman younger than 30 in good health. CDR3 sequence: CASIRSGRGSEQYF. The CDR3 DNA reads as TGTGCCAGCATTAGGAGCGGGAGAGGGTCCGAGCAGTACTTC.